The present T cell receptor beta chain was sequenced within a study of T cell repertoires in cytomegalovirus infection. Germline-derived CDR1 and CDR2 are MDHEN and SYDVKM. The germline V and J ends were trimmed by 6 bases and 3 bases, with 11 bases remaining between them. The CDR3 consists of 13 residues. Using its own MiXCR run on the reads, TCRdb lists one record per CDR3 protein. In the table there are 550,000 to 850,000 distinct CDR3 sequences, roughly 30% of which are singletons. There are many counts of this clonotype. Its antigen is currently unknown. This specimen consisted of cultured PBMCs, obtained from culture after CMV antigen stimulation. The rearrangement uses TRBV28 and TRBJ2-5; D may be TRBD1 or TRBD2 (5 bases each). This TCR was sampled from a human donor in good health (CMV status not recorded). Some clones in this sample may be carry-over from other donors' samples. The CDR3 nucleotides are TGTGCCAGCAGCTTTGGGGGAGAAGAGACCCAGTACTTC. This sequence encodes CASSFGGEETQYF.